The T cell receptor (beta chain) described here comes from a study of blood T cell repertoires in COVID-19. Measured with immunoSEQ multiplex PCR; TCRdb has only the in-frame clones, and not every one. The table shows under 50,000 clones, with roughly 78% occurring only once. In its sample, this clone was seen once. The germline gives CDR1 SGHAT, CDR2 FQDESV (reference sequence). The CDR3 sequence is 13 residues long. Trimming took 8 bases from V and 8 from J; bases not matched to a gene: 12. The genes are TRBV11-1 and TRBJ2-7, with 7 bases that match TRBD2. The sample was peripheral blood. This sequence originates from an elderly man with active or convalescent COVID-19. The DNA of the CDR3 is TGTGCCAGCGGCCGGGGGGAAAACGGAAAGCAGTACTTC. Amino acid sequence: CASGRGENGKQYF.